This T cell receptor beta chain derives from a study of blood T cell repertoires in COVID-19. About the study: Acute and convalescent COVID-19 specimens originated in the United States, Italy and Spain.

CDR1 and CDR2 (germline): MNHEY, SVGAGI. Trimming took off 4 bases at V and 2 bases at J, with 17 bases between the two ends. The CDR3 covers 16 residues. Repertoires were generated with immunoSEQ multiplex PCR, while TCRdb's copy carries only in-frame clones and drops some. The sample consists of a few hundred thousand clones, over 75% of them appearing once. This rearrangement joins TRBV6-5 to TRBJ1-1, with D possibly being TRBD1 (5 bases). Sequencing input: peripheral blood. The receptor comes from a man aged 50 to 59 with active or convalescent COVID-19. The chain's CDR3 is CASSWTLQAPNTEAFF. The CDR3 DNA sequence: TGTGCCAGCAGTTGGACCCTACAGGCCCCAAACACTGAAGCTTTCTTT.